This TCR beta chain was identified during a study of identical twins. Of note for this clonotype: Its antigen is as yet unknown.

Whole-study results and caveats: The abundant beta clonotypes from cord blood had fewer insertions, and memory repertoires had none of this.

V gave up 11 bases and J gave up 0 bases, with 23 bases separating them. This CDR3 has 18 residues. A universal primer site arose from template switching, and cDNA bore unique molecular identifiers. A single record per CDR3 protein comes from TCRdb applying MiXCR to the 5' RACE reads. Of some 1,600,000 distinct CDR3 sequences listed, about 30% are singletons. Healthy Caucasians alone served as donors. The TCR was taken from a newborn girl in good health. What was sequenced was cord blood. V and J are TRBV12-3 or TRBV12-4 and TRBJ1-6; tentatively, D is TRBD1 (5 bases). The CDR3 nucleotides read TGTGCCTCGCAAATCGAGTACACAGGCGGCTCCTATAATTCACCCCTCCACTTT. This gives the protein CASQIEYTGGSYNSPLHF.